The next 18 T cell receptor beta chains were all read from a single sample in a study of blood T cell repertoires in COVID-19 (dated by TCRdb to about 2020). The library was built by means of the immunoSEQ multiplex PCR assay. Not all clones reach the TCRdb copy of this immuneACCESS table, which keeps in-frame sequences only. Checked studies attribute under half of the gap to unresolved V genes and leave the rest unexplained. The sample has 150,000 to 200,000 clones on record, roughly 76% of them singletons. The ten largest account for more than 9.5% of the sample. Sequenced: peripheral blood. Source of these receptors: a woman aged 40 to 49 with COVID-19, enrolled during active disease.

The chain links TRBV5-6 to TRBJ1-2; 8 positions match TRBD1. Germline assignment: CDR1 SGHDT and CDR2 YYEEEE. V lost 4 bases, J lost 6 bases, and 5 bases stayed unmatched. The CDR3 runs to 13 residues. As DNA, the CDR3 is TGTGCCAGCAGCATTGGACAGGGCCATGGCTACACCTTC. It codes for CASSIGQGHGYTF.

V is TRBV5-5 and J is TRBJ2-7, with a possible D match to TRBD1 (6 bases). CDR1 and CDR2 (germline): SGHKS, YYEKEE (reference sequence). The V end was cut by 2 bases, the J end by 6 bases, with 15 bases between. This CDR3 is built from 14 residues. CDR3 in amino acids: CASSLGLLRGEQYF. As DNA, the CDR3 is TGTGCCAGCAGCTTAGGACTCCTCAGGGGCGAGCAGTACTTC.

In this sample, this clone turned up a few times. The V and J genes are TRBV11-2 and TRBJ1-6, with 9 bases identical to TRBD1. The junction had 2 bases not matched to a gene; V was cut back by 3 bases and J by 8 bases. The CDR3 runs to 14 residues. Looked up from germline, CDR1 is SGHAT and CDR2 is FQNNGV. This CDR3 is CASSFDRGDSPLHF. CDR3 sequence (DNA): TGTGCCAGCAGCTTCGACAGGGGGGATTCACCCCTCCACTTT.

This clone was seen ten or more times. The chain links TRBV7-9 to TRBJ1-2; 7 positions match TRBD1. Germline V gives CDR1 SEHNR, CDR2 FQNEAQ (reference sequence). The CDR3 loop spans 15 amino acids. J gave up 3 bases and V 0 bases, and 4 bases lay outside the gene matches. CDR3 nucleotides: TGTGCCAGCAGCTTAGCGCGACAGGGTTACTATGGCTACACCTTC. As protein: CASSLARQGYYGYTF.

The gene calls are TRBV28 and TRBJ2-2; the D gene is possibly TRBD1 (6 bases). V was shortened by 3 bases and J by 1 base, with 12 bases between the two germline ends. The germline V gene has CDR1 MDHEN and CDR2 SYDVKM. The CDR3 is 16 amino acids. The CDR3 DNA follows: TGTGCCAGCAGTTTCCCCGGACAGTGGAACACCGGGGAGCTGTTTTTT. Translation: CASSFPGQWNTGELFF.

The chain is built from TRBV27 and TRBJ1-2, with D unclear. Germline CDR1 reads MNHEY; CDR2 reads SMNVEV (reference sequence). The CDR3 loop spans 13 amino acids. V gave up 7 bases and J gave up 7 bases, with 16 bases separating them. As DNA, the CDR3 is TGTGCCAGCACCACCCCGGGAACGGGTGGCTACACCTTC. Translated, it gives CASTTPGTGGYTF.

This sequence joins TRBV4-2 and TRBJ2-2; D is uncertain. Trimming stripped 3 bases from V and 7 bases from J, with 15 bases between. The CDR3 covers 15 residues. The germline CDR1 and CDR2 sequences are LGHNA and YNFKEQ. The CDR3 coding sequence is TGTGCCAGCAGCCAGAGTACTCTAGGTGGCGGGGAGCTGTTTTTT. It encodes CASSQSTLGGGELFF.

The chain is built from TRBV28 and TRBJ2-5, with 11 bases lining up with TRBD1. The CDR3 is 17 residues long. V trimming: 2 bases; J trimming: 5 bases; junction bases outside the gene matches: 10. Per germline, CDR1 MDHEN and CDR2 SYDVKM. The CDR3 bases are TGTGCCAGCAGTTTAGGACAGGGGGCGCTATTTACGGAGACCCAGTACTTC. Translating it yields CASSLGQGALFTETQYF. Looking up the rest from reference TRBV28 and TRBJ2-5 gives the full variable domain: DVKVTQSSRYLVKRTGEKVFLECVQDMDHENMFWYRQDPGLGLRLIYFSYDVKMKEKGDIPEGYSVSREKKERFSLILESASTNQTSMYLCASSLGQGALFTETQYFGPGTRLLVL.

The chain recombines TRBV14 with TRBJ2-5; D gene ambiguous. Germline V gives CDR1 SGHDN, CDR2 FVKESK. Trimming pared 6 bases from V and 0 bases from J, leaving 5 bases between. The CDR3 loop spans 12 amino acids. The CDR3 region is CASSQYQETQYF. DNA for the CDR3: TGTGCCAGCAGTCAGTACCAAGAGACCCAGTACTTC.

This clone was seen a single time. The chain combines TRBV7-2 with TRBJ1-1; a weak D match, TRBD1 (5 bases). Germline values: CDR1 SGHTA, CDR2 FQGNSA. The length of the CDR3 is 18 residues. V dropped 5 bases and J dropped 8 bases, with 30 bases sitting between them. The CDR3 DNA reads as TGTGCCAGCAGCCTGGGGGGGAGGGCTGCACTCCTGCGGCCGGAAGCTTTCTTT. Its translation: CASSLGGRAALLRPEAFF.

The chain employs TRBV19 and TRBJ2-3, with 7 bases aligning to TRBD2. The CDR3 contains 16 residues. The ends lost 6 bases at V and 2 bases at J; junction bases unmatched: 11. CDR1 and CDR2 (germline): LNHDA, SQIVND (reference sequence). The CDR3: CASRGGFDPNTDTQYF. CDR3 nucleotides: TGTGCCAGTAGGGGAGGGTTTGATCCAAACACAGATACGCAGTATTTT. Looking up the rest from reference TRBV19 and TRBJ2-3 gives the full variable domain: DGGITQSPKYLFRKEGQNVTLSCEQNLNHDAMYWYRQDPGQGLRLIYYSQIVNDFQKGDIAEGYSVSREKKESFPLTVTSAQKNPTAFYLCASRGGFDPNTDTQYFGPGTRLTVL.

CDR3 sequence reads: CATSGGTPPNTDTQYF. CDR3 in DNA: TGTGCCACCAGTGGCGGGACGCCCCCCAACACAGATACGCAGTATTTT. This sequence joins TRBV24-1 and TRBJ2-3; TRBD2 might be the D (6 bases). Germline values: CDR1 KGHDR, CDR2 SFDVKD. V was pared by 5 bases and J by 2 bases, with 16 bases between. This CDR3 region has 16 residues.

The chain carries TRBV6-6 and TRBJ1-1; D call uncertain. Germline CDR1 MNHNY, CDR2 SVGAGI (reference sequence). CDR3 length equals 11 residues. As DNA, the CDR3 is TGTGCTACCGGAAGGAGCACTGAAGCTTTCTTT. Translating it yields CATGRSTEAFF.

For this clone: Other nucleotide sequences in the sample specify the same CDR3. The chain recombines TRBV4-1 with TRBJ1-5, with no clear D. The CDR3 contains 13 residues. Trimming pared 0 bases from V and 7 bases from J, leaving 7 bases between. CDR1 is MGHRA and CDR2 is YSYEKL in the germline V gene. The CDR3 coding sequence is TGCGCCAGCAGCCAAGAGAGGCGCCAGCCCCAGCATTTT. It specifies CASSQERRQPQHF.

V is TRBV9 and J is TRBJ2-5; 12 bases line up with TRBD2. V gave up 0 bases and J gave up 1 base; unmatched junction bases: 4. The length of the CDR3 is 17 residues. The V gene's germline CDR1 is SGDLS and CDR2 YYNGEE. CDR3 nucleotides: TGTGCCAGCAGCGTAGCCCCGACTAGCGGGAGCCAAGAGACCCAGTACTTC. Its translation is CASSVAPTSGSQETQYF.

This clone was counted a few times. The gene calls are TRBV15 and TRBJ2-7, with 9 bases matching TRBD2. Germline CDR1 is LNHNV and CDR2 is YYDKDF (reference sequence). The CDR3 loop spans 15 amino acids. V lost 5 bases, J lost 6 bases, and 11 bases stayed unmatched. The CDR3 nucleotides are TGTGCCACCAGCCCTCGGCGGGAGGGCTCGACCGAGCAGTACTTC. Amino acid sequence: CATSPRREGSTEQYF.

This chain connects TRBV5-6 to TRBJ2-3; tentative D call: TRBD1 (5 bases). The germline gives CDR1 SGHDT, CDR2 YYEEEE. CDR3 length: 16 residues. V was clipped by 0 bases and J by 2 bases, with 13 bases between them. As DNA, the CDR3 is TGTGCCAGCAGCTTGGGGTCGGCAGGGCCCACAGATACGCAGTATTTT. It encodes CASSLGSAGPTDTQYF.

Only a few counts were recorded for this clone. Other nucleotide sequences in the sample specify the same CDR3. CDR3 sequence (DNA): TGTGCCAGCAGTCCCGACAGGGGCCAAGAGACCCAGTACTTC. It specifies CASSPDRGQETQYF. V gene TRBV2 combines with J gene TRBJ2-5; 8 bases agree with TRBD1. V lost 5 bases, J lost 1 base, and 3 bases stayed unmatched. This CDR3 has 14 amino acids. Germline CDR1 reads SNHLY; CDR2 reads FYNNEI.